This T cell receptor beta chain was recovered during a study of shared clonotypes between healthy human individuals. The overall study: Three plates were used per donor for CD4 naive, three for CD4 memory, two for CD8 naive and one for CD8 memory.

For every subset, genomic DNA was evenly distributed across several immunoSEQ plates. Only in-frame clones appear in the TCRdb table, and some are missing; sequencing was by immunoSEQ multiplex PCR. The table lists 1,400,000 or so clones, roughly 98.5% of them singletons, with around 0.33% in the top ten. Regarding this clone: Its antigen is unknown.

Notes on the study in general: Sorted-subset samples were not fully sequenced, rarefaction indicated. Sample collection involved blood only; tissue repertoires are likely different.

V was trimmed by 2 bases and J by 2 bases, leaving 9 bases between them. Germline V gene data show CDR1 as SGHTA and CDR2 as FQGNSA. The CDR3 extends over 14 amino acids. The source of this sequence is a man aged 25 to 40 in good health. What was sequenced was naive CD4+ T cells sorted from blood. Subset defined: CD45RA+ positively selected. J is TRBJ2-5 and V is TRBV7-2; unclear D gene. The DNA for the CDR3 is TGTGCCAGCAGCTTATTAGTGACTCAAGAGACCCAGTACTTC. Its translation: CASSLLVTQETQYF.